Sequencing of this TCR beta chain was carried out in a study of blood T cell repertoires in COVID-19. CDR1 and CDR2 (germline): LGHDT, YNNKEL (reference sequence). The CDR3 has 11 amino acids. V was trimmed by 8 bases and J by 5 bases, leaving 9 bases between them. Profiling relied on immunoSEQ multiplex PCR, and the TCRdb table lists in-frame clones only, not all of them. The sample records about 140,000 clones, about 80% being singletons. Allocation to cohorts depended on clinical history reported by the participants. The V and J genes are TRBV3-1 (or the pseudogene TRBV3-2) and TRBJ2-5; D uncertain. What was sequenced was PBMCs or T cells enriched from blood (not recorded which). This TCR was recovered from a woman aged 50 to 60 who had recovered from COVID-19. CDR3 nucleotides: TGTGCCAGCCTCCGTGAGGAGACCCAGTACTTC. Its translation is CASLREETQYF.